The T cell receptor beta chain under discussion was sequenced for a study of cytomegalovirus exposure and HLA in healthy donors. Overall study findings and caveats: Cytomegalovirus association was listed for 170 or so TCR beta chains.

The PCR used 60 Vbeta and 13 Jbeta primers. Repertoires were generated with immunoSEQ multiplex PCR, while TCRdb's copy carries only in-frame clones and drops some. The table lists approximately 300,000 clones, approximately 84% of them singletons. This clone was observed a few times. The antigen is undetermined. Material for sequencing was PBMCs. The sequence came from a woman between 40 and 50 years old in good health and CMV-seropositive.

Written as DNA, the CDR3 is TGTGCCAGTAGTCCCTGCTACCCTAGACAGGTTCCATACAATGAGCAGTTCTTC. Its translation: CASSPCYPRQVPYNEQFF. This chain links TRBV19 with TRBJ2-1, with D possibly TRBD1 on 6 matching bases. CDR3 length: 18 amino acids. From germline, CDR1 is LNHDA and CDR2 SQIVND (reference sequence). Trimming cost V 5 bases and J 4 bases, with 24 bases left between them. Combining the CDR3 with reference TRBV19 and TRBJ2-1 gives the whole variable domain DGGITQSPKYLFRKEGQNVTLSCEQNLNHDAMYWYRQDPGQGLRLIYYSQIVNDFQKGDIAEGYSVSREKKESFPLTVTSAQKNPTAFYLCASSPCYPRQVPYNEQFFGPGTRLTVL.